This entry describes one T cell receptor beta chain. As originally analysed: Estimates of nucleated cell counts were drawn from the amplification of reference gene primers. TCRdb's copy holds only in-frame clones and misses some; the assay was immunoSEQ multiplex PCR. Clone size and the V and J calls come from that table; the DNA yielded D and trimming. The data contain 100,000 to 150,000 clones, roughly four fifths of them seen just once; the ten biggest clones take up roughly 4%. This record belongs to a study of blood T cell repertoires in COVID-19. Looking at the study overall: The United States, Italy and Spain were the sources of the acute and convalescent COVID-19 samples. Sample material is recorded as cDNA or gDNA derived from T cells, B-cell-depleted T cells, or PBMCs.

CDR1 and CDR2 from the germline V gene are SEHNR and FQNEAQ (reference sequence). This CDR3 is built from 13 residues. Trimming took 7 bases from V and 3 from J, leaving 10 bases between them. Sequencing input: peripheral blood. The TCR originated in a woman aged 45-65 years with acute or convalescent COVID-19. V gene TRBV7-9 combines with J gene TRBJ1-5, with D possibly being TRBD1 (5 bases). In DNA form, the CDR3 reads TGTGCCAGCAACGACAGTCCCAATCAGCCCCAGCATTTT. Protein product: CASNDSPNQPQHF.